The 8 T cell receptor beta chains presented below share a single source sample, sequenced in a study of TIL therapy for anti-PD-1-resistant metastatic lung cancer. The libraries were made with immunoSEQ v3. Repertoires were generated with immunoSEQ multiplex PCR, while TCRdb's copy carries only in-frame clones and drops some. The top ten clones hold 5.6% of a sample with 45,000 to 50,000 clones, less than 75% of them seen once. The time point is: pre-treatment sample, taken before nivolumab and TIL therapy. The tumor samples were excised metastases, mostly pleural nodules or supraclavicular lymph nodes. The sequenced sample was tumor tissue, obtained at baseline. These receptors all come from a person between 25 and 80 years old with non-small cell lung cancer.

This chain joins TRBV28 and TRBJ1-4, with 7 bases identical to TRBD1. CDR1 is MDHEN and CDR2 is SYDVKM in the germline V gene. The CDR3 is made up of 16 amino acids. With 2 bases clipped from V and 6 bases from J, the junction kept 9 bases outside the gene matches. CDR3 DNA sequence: TGTGCCAGCAGTTTACGACAGGGCCCCTGGGATGAAAAACTGTTTTTT. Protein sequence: CASSLRQGPWDEKLFF.

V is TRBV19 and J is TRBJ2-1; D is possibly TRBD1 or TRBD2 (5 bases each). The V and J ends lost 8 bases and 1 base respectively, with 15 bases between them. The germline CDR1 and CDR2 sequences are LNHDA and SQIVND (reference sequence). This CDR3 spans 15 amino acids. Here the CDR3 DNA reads TGTGCCAGTTCCCGAGGGACGTCTTCCTACAATGAGCAGTTCTTC. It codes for CASSRGTSSYNEQFF.

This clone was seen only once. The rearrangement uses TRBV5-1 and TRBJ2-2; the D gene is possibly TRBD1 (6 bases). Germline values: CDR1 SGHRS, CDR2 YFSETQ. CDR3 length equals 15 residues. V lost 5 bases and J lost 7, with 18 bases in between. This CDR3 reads CASRPGHPLNGELFF. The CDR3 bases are TGCGCCAGCAGGCCGGGACACCCTCTCAACGGGGAGCTGTTTTTT.

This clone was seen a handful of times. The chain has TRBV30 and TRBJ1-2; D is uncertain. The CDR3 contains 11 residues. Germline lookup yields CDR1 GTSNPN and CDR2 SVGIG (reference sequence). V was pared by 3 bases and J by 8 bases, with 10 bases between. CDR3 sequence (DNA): TGTGCCTGGAGCATCCACAACGGCTACACCTTC. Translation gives CAWSIHNGYTF.

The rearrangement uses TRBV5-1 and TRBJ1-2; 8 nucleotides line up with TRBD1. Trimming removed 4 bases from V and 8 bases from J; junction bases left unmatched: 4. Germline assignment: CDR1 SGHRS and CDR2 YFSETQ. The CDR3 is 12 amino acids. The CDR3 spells CASSRTGNGYTF. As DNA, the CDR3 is TGCGCCAGCAGCAGGACAGGGAACGGCTACACCTTC.

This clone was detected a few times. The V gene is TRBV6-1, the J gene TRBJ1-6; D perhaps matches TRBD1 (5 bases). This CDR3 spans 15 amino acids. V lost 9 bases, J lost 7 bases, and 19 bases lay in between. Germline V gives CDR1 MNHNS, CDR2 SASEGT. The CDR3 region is CASGRGARPNSPLHF. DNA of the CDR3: TGTGCCAGTGGGAGGGGAGCGAGACCGAATTCACCCCTCCACTTT.

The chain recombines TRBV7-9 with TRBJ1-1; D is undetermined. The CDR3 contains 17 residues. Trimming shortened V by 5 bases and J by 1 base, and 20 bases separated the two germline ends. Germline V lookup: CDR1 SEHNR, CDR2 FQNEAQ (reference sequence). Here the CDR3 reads CASSPPLSPEKNTEAFF. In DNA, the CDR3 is TGTGCCAGCAGCCCACCACTTTCTCCGGAGAAGAACACTGAAGCTTTCTTT.

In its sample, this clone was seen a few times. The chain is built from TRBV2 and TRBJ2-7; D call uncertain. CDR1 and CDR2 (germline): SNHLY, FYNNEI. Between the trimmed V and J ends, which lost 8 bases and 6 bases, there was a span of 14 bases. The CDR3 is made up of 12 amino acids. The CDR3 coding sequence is TGTGCCAGCCGGCCTCCATTTGGCGAGCAGTACTTC. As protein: CASRPPFGEQYF.